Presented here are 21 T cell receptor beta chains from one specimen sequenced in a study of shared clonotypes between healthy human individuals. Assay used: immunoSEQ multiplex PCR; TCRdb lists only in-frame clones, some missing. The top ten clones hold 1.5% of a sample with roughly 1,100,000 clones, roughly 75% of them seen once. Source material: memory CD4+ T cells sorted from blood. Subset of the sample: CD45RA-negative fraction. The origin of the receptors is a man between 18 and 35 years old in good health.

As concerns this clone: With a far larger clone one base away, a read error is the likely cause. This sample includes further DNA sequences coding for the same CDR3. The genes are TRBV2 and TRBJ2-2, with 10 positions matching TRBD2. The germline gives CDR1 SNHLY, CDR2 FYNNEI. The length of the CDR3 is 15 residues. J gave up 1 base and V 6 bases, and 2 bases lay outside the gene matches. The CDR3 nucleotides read TGTGCCAGCAGCTTAGCGGGGGGGAACACCGGGGAGCTGTTTTTT. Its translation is CASSLAGGNTGELFF.

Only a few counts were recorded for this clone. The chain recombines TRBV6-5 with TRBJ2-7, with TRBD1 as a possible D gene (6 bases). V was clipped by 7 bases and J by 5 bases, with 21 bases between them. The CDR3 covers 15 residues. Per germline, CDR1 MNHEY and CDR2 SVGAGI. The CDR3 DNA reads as TGTGCCAGCAATGACGTACAGGGTGCATTCCACGAGCAGTACTTC. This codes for CASNDVQGAFHEQYF.

CDR3 sequence (DNA): TGTGCCAGCGGTACAGGAAACCAATATGGAAAACTGTTTTTT. Translation: CASGTGNQYGKLFF. The J gene is TRBJ1-4, the V gene TRBV9; D is possibly TRBD1 (5 bases). The germline CDR1 and CDR2 sequences are SGDLS and YYNGEE. This CDR3 comprises 14 residues. The V end lost 7 bases, the J end lost 10 bases, and 20 bases lay between the germline ends.

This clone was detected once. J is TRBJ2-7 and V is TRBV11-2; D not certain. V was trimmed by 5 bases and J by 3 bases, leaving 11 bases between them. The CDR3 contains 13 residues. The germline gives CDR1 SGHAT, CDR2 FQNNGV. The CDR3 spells CASSTRLFYEQYF. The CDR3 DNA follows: TGTGCCAGCAGCACCCGACTTTTCTACGAGCAGTACTTC.

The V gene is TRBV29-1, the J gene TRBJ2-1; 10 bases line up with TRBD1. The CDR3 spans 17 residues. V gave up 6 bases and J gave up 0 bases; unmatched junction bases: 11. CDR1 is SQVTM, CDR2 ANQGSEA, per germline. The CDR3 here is CSVTSDRGKSSYNEQFF. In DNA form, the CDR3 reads TGCAGCGTCACTTCGGACAGGGGGAAAAGCTCCTACAATGAGCAGTTCTTC.

The CDR3 nucleotides are TGTGCCATCAGTGACGGTGGAGATACGCAGTATTTT. Protein sequence: CAISDGGDTQYF. The J gene is TRBJ2-3, the V gene TRBV10-3, with no clear D. Trimming took 3 bases from V and 5 from J, leaving 6 bases between them. Germline CDR1 reads ENHRY; CDR2 reads SYGVKD. This CDR3 has 12 amino acids.

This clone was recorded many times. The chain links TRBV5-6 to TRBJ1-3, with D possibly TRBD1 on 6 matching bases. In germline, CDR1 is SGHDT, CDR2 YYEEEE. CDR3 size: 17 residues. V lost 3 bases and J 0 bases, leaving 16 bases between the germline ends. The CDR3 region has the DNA TGTGCCAGCAGCTCCCCGATACAGGGTTTCTCTGGAAACACCATATATTTT. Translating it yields CASSSPIQGFSGNTIYF. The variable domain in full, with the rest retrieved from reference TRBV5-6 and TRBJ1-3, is DAGVTQSPTHLIKTRGQQVTLRCSPKSGHDTVSWYQQALGQGPQFIFQYYEEEERQRGNFPDRFSGHQFPNYSSELNVNALLLGDSALYLCASSSPIQGFSGNTIYFGEGSWLTVV.

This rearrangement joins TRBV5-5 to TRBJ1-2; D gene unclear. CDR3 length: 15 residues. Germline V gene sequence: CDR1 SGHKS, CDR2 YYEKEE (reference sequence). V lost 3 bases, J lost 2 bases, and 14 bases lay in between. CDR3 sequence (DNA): TGTGCCAGCAGCTCCCCGATTTCGGGGAACTATGGCTACACCTTC. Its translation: CASSSPISGNYGYTF. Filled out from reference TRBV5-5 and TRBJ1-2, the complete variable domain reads DAGVTQSPTHLIKTRGQQVTLRCSPISGHKSVSWYQQVLGQGPQFIFQYYEKEERGRGNFPDRFSARQFPNYSSELNVNALLLGDSALYLCASSSPISGNYGYTFGSGTRLTVV.

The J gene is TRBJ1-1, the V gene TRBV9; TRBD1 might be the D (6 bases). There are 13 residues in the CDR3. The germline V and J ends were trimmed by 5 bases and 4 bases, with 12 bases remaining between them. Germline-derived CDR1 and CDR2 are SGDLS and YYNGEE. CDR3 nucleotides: TGTGCCAGCAGAAAGGGGGAGGGCACTGAAGCTTTCTTT. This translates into CASRKGEGTEAFF.

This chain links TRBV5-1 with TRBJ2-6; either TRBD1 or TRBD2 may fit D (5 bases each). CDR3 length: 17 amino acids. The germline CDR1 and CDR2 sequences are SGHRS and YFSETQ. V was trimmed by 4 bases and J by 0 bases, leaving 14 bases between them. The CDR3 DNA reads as TGCGCCAGCAGCCTTGGGACGGCGAGCTCTGGGGCCAACGTCCTGACTTTC. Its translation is CASSLGTASSGANVLTF. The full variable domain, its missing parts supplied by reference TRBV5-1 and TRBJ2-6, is KAGVTQTPRYLIKTRGQQVTLSCSPISGHRSVSWYQQTPGQGLQFLFEYFSETQRNKGNFPGRFSGRQFSNSRSEMNVSTLELGDSALYLCASSLGTASSGANVLTFGAGSRLTVL.

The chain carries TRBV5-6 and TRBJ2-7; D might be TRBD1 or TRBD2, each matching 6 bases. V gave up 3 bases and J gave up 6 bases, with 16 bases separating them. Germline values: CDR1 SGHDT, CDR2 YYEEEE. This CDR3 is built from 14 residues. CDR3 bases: TGTGCCAGCAGCTGGGGGGCAGGGAATTCCGAGCAGTACTTC. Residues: CASSWGAGNSEQYF.

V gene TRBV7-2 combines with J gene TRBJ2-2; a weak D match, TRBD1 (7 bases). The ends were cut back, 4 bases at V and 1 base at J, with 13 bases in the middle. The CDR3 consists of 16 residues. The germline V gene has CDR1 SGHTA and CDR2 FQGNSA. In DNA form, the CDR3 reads TGTGCCAGCAGCTGGAACAGGGGAGGGAACACCGGGGAGCTGTTTTTT. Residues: CASSWNRGGNTGELFF.

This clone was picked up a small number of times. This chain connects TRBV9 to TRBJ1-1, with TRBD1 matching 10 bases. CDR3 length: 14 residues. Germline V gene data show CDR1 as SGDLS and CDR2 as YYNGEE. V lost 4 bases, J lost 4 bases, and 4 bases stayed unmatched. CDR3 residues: CASSRQGASTEAFF. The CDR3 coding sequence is TGTGCCAGCAGCCGACAGGGGGCGAGCACTGAAGCTTTCTTT. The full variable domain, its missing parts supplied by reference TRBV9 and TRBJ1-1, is DSGVTQTPKHLITATGQRVTLRCSPRSGDLSVYWYQQSLDQGLQFLIQYYNGEERAKGNILERFSAQQFPDLHSELNLSSLELGDSALYFCASSRQGASTEAFFGQGTRLTVV.

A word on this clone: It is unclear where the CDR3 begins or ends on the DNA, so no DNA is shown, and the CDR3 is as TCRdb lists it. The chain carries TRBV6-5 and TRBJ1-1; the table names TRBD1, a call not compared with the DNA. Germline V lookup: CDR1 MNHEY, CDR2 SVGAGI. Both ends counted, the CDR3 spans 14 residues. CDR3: CASSSSTGSTEAFF.

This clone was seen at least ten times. CDR3 DNA sequence: TGCGCCAGCAGCCAAACCGGGACTACCCAAGAGACCCAGTACTTC. Translating it yields CASSQTGTTQETQYF. This chain connects TRBV4-1 to TRBJ2-5, with 7 bases fitting TRBD2. The germline gives CDR1 MGHRA, CDR2 YSYEKL. V gave up 2 bases and J gave up 1 base; unmatched junction bases: 4. The CDR3 length is 15 residues.

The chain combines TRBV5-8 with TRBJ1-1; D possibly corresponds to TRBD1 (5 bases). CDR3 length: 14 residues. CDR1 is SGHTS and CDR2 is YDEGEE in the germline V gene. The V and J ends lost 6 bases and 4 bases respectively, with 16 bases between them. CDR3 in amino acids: CASNLPGPLTEAFF. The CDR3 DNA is TGTGCCAGCAACTTACCGGGACCACTCACTGAAGCTTTCTTT.

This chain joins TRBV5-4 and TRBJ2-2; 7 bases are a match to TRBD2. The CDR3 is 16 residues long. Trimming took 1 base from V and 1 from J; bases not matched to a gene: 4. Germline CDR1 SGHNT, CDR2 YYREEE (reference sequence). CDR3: CASSLLSGVNTGELFF. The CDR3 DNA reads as TGTGCCAGCAGCTTGCTAAGCGGGGTGAACACCGGGGAGCTGTTTTTT.

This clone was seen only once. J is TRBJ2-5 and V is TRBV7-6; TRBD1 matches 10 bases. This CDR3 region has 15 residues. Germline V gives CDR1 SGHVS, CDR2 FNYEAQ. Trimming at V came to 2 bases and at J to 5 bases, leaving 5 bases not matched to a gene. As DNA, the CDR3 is TGTGCCAGCAGCTTACACCGGGACAGGGGCGAGACCCAGTACTTC. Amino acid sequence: CASSLHRDRGETQYF.

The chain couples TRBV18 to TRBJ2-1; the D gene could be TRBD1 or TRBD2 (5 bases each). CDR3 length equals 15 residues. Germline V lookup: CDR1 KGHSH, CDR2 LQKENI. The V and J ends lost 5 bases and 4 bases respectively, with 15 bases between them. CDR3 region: CASSGGRDGYNEQFF. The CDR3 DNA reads TGTGCCAGCTCAGGAGGACGGGACGGGTACAATGAGCAGTTCTTC.

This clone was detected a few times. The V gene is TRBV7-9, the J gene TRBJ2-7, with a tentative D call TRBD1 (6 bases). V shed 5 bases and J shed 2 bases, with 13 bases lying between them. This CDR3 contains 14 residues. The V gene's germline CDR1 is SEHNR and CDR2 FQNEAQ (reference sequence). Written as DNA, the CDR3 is TGTGCCAGCAGCCTCGACAGGAGGCCCTACGAGCAGTACTTC. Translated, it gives CASSLDRRPYEQYF. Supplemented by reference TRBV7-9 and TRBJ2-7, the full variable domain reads DTGVSQNPRHKITKRGQNVTFRCDPISEHNRLYWYRQTLGQGPEFLTYFQNEAQLEKSRLLSDRFSAERPKGSFSTLEIQRTEQGDSAMYLCASSLDRRPYEQYFGPGTRLTVT.

CDR3 DNA: TGTGCCAGCAGTCCCCTTGGGGCGCGGGATGAAAAACTGTTTTTT. Protein sequence: CASSPLGARDEKLFF. This chain links TRBV2 with TRBJ1-4, with D perhaps TRBD1 (5 bases). Trimming took off 5 bases at V and 6 bases at J, with 16 bases between the two ends. The germline CDR1 and CDR2 sequences are SNHLY and FYNNEI. This CDR3 is 15 amino acids long. Supplemented by reference TRBV2 and TRBJ1-4, the full variable domain reads EPEVTQTPSHQVTQMGQEVILRCVPISNHLYFYWYRQILGQKVEFLVSFYNNEISEKSEIFDDQFSVERPDGSNFTLKIRSTKLEDSAMYFCASSPLGARDEKLFFGSGTQLSVL.